The 23 T cell receptor beta chains reported below all come from one sample, sequenced in a study of cytomegalovirus exposure and HLA in healthy donors. PCR primers comprised 60 Vbeta and 13 Jbeta primers. Assay used: immunoSEQ multiplex PCR; TCRdb lists only in-frame clones, some missing. Among 120,000 or so clones, about 80% were seen once, and the ten largest hold just under 3%. The sequencing sample was made of PBMCs. These TCRs come from a woman in her sixties in good health and CMV-seropositive.

V is TRBV7-9 and J is TRBJ2-2; a weak D match, TRBD2 (5 bases). Germline V gene data show CDR1 as SEHNR and CDR2 as FQNEAQ (reference sequence). V was cut by 2 bases and J by 5 bases, with 12 bases left in between. The CDR3 sequence is 15 residues long. CDR3 loop: CASSLKGEWTGELFF. CDR3 nucleotides: TGTGCCAGCAGCTTAAAGGGAGAGTGGACCGGGGAGCTGTTTTTT.

Here the CDR3 reads CASSYSKYRGTEAFF. The CDR3 DNA reads TGTGCCAGCAGTTACTCGAAATACAGGGGCACTGAAGCTTTCTTT. This chain links TRBV6-6 with TRBJ1-1, with 7 bases fitting TRBD1. This CDR3 is 15 amino acids long. Germline-derived CDR1 and CDR2 are MNHNY and SVGAGI (reference sequence). Trimming at V came to 0 bases and at J to 4 bases, leaving 5 bases not matched to a gene.

This rearrangement joins TRBV28 to TRBJ2-1, with D possibly being TRBD2 (7 bases). Germline lookup yields CDR1 MDHEN and CDR2 SYDVKM. There are 15 residues in the CDR3. Between the trimmed V and J ends, which lost 5 bases and 4 bases, there was a span of 15 bases. CDR3 in DNA: TGTGCCAGCAGTGTCGGGGGGCAGAGTTACAATGAGCAGTTCTTC. Its protein is CASSVGGQSYNEQFF.

J is TRBJ1-5 and V is TRBV19, with D perhaps TRBD1 (5 bases). Trimming shortened V by 1 base and J by 3 bases, and 7 bases separated the two germline ends. Germline CDR1 reads LNHDA; CDR2 reads SQIVND (reference sequence). The CDR3 covers 14 residues. The CDR3 coding sequence is TGTGCCAGTAGTATAGGACAGCTCAATCAGCCCCAGCATTTT. Its protein is CASSIGQLNQPQHF.

The J gene is TRBJ1-2, the V gene TRBV5-1, with TRBD1 matching 7 bases. Germline V gene data show CDR1 as SGHRS and CDR2 as YFSETQ. Unmatched junction bases numbered 3, after V lost 3 bases and J lost 4 bases. This CDR3 spans 13 amino acids. The CDR3 DNA reads TGCGCCAGCAGCTCCGGACAGGCCTATGGCTACACCTTC. Translated: CASSSGQAYGYTF.

V is TRBV7-9 and J is TRBJ1-2; 9 positions match TRBD1. The CDR3 covers 15 residues. CDR1 SEHNR and CDR2 FQNEAQ come from the germline V gene (reference sequence). Losses at the gene ends were 4 bases for V and 4 bases for J; bases not matched to a gene: 7. This CDR3 reads CASSSPGTGPYGYTF. In nucleotides, the CDR3 is TGTGCCAGCAGCTCGCCCGGGACAGGGCCCTATGGCTACACCTTC.

To note about this clone: One junction end disagrees with the germline gene, perhaps due to a read error. The CDR3 DNA is TGTTCCAGCAGCTTAGCTGGTCAGTACGAGCAGTACTTC. Translation: CSSSLAGQYEQYF. The chain couples TRBV7-9 to TRBJ2-7, with no clear D. This CDR3 comprises 13 residues. CDR1 SEHNR and CDR2 FQNEAQ come from the germline V gene (reference sequence).

The gene calls are TRBV4-2 and TRBJ2-1; a weak D match, TRBD2 (6 bases). V was pared by 4 bases and J by 9 bases, with 22 bases between. Germline CDR1 reads LGHNA; CDR2 reads YNFKEQ. This CDR3 spans 16 amino acids. In nucleotides, the CDR3 is TGTGCCAGCAGCCCTCGGGACTCCCTCGGGTCGACTGAGCAGTTCTTC. This encodes CASSPRDSLGSTEQFF.

This chain uses TRBV15 with TRBJ2-5, with D maybe TRBD1 (5 bases). The V end was cut by 0 bases, the J end by 2 bases, with 10 bases between. There are 15 residues in the CDR3. Germline V gene data show CDR1 as LNHNV and CDR2 as YYDKDF (reference sequence). This chain's CDR3 is CATSRDWGQQETQYF. The CDR3 coding sequence is TGTGCCACCAGCAGAGATTGGGGCCAACAAGAGACCCAGTACTTC.

V gene TRBV28 combines with J gene TRBJ2-7; no reliable D call. The CDR3 has 17 amino acids. Germline lookup yields CDR1 MDHEN and CDR2 SYDVKM. The V end lost 5 bases, the J end lost 0 bases, and 20 bases lay between the germline ends. The CDR3 DNA reads as TGTGCCAGCAGTCCCACCGGCAGGTCCTTATACTCCTACGAGCAGTACTTC. This codes for CASSPTGRSLYSYEQYF.

This chain links TRBV7-2 with TRBJ2-7; the D is unclear. From germline, CDR1 is SGHTA and CDR2 FQGNSA. Trimming left V 0 bases short and J 0 bases short, with 3 bases between. The CDR3 runs to 13 residues. CDR3 DNA: TGTGCCAGCAGCTTAGCTAGCTCCTACGAGCAGTACTTC. Translation: CASSLASSYEQYF. Drawing the rest from reference TRBV7-2 and TRBJ2-7, the complete variable domain is GAGVSQSPSNKVTEKGKDVELRCDPISGHTALYWYRQSLGQGLEFLIYFQGNSAPDKSGLPSDRFSAERTGGSVSTLTIQRTQQEDSAVYLCASSLASSYEQYFGPGTRLTVT.

This clone was observed a few times. The rearrangement uses TRBV19 and TRBJ1-1; D call uncertain. The V end was cut by 5 bases, the J end by 3 bases, with 7 bases between. The CDR3 runs 12 residues. Germline CDR1 reads LNHDA; CDR2 reads SQIVND (reference sequence). CDR3 amino acids: CASSPLYTEAFF. DNA of the CDR3: TGTGCCAGTAGTCCACTATACACTGAAGCTTTCTTT.

V and J are TRBV19 and TRBJ2-5, with 9 positions matching TRBD1. Judging by the DNA end, TRBJ2-7 fits better; the J call may be wrong. The CDR3 covers 14 residues. CDR1 LNHDA and CDR2 SQIVND come from the germline V gene (reference sequence). The DNA of the CDR3 is TGTGCCAGTAGTCCACAGGGGGCCGTCGGCGAGCAGTACTTC. Protein: CASSPQGAVGEQYF.

The chain joins TRBV6-5 to TRBJ2-5, with a possible D match to TRBD2 (6 bases). This CDR3 has 15 amino acids. CDR1 and CDR2 (germline): MNHEY, SVGAGI. Trimming cost V 2 bases and J 5 bases, with 15 bases left between them. CDR3 in amino acids: CASSYVGGMEETQYF. The CDR3 nucleotides read TGTGCCAGCAGTTACGTCGGCGGGATGGAGGAGACCCAGTACTTC.

This clone was recorded once. The rearrangement uses TRBV5-6 and TRBJ1-2; D remains ambiguous. Looked up from germline, CDR1 is SGHDT and CDR2 is YYEEEE. Trimming stripped 4 bases from V and 0 bases from J, with 10 bases between. This CDR3 is built from 14 residues. The CDR3 sequence is CASSRDISNYGYTF. For the CDR3, the DNA is TGTGCCAGCAGCCGGGATATTTCTAACTATGGCTACACCTTC. The full variable domain, completed using reference TRBV5-6 and TRBJ1-2, is DAGVTQSPTHLIKTRGQQVTLRCSPKSGHDTVSWYQQALGQGPQFIFQYYEEEERQRGNFPDRFSGHQFPNYSSELNVNALLLGDSALYLCASSRDISNYGYTFGSGTRLTVV.

The chain combines TRBV2 with TRBJ2-3, with 7 bases identical to TRBD2. The CDR3 has 13 residues. Germline CDR1 and CDR2: SNHLY and FYNNEI. The trim removed 8 bases at V and 7 bases at J, leaving 9 bases unmatched. The CDR3 DNA sequence: TGTGCCAGCGGGGGACTATTCGGGAATACGCAGTATTTT. Protein product: CASGGLFGNTQYF.

This rearrangement joins TRBV4-2 to TRBJ2-5; TRBD1 matches 7 bases. The CDR3 is 16 amino acids. The germline gives CDR1 LGHNA, CDR2 YNFKEQ. V gave up 1 base and J gave up 1 base; unmatched junction bases: 6. The CDR3 loop reads CASSQGRGQSQETQYF. Here the CDR3 DNA reads TGTGCCAGCAGCCAAGGAAGGGGACAGTCCCAAGAGACCCAGTACTTC.

The chain recombines TRBV10-3 with TRBJ1-2, with 7 bases that match TRBD1. CDR1 is ENHRY and CDR2 is SYGVKD in the germline V gene. The V segment lost 3 bases and the J segment 4 bases; nucleotides outside the gene matches: 17. The CDR3 totals 18 residues. The CDR3 is CAISDWFGAGGRGYGYTF. The CDR3 region has the DNA TGTGCCATCAGTGATTGGTTCGGGGCAGGGGGAAGAGGCTATGGCTACACCTTC.

Here the CDR3 DNA reads TGTGCCAGCAGAACCGGGACTAAGACGGAGACCCAGTACTTC. Protein sequence: CASRTGTKTETQYF. The J gene is TRBJ2-5, the V gene TRBV21-1; no check of the table's D call, TRBD2, against the DNA was made. TRBV21-1 is a documented pseudogene. The CDR3 runs 14 residues.

The chain employs TRBV6-5 and TRBJ2-7, with TRBD1 matching over 8 bases. The CDR3 sequence is 14 residues long. Germline CDR1 MNHEY, CDR2 SVGAGI. V was clipped by 6 bases and J by 4 bases; unmatched bases: 8. The CDR3 DNA is TGTGCCAGCAGGCGGGACAGGATCTTGTACGAGCAGTACTTC. This translates into CASRRDRILYEQYF.

The sample holds one count of this clone. The chain is built from TRBV15 and TRBJ2-7, with TRBD2 matching over 10 bases. Unmatched junction bases numbered 10, after V lost 0 bases and J lost 8 bases. Germline CDR1 LNHNV, CDR2 YYDKDF (reference sequence). This CDR3 spans 16 amino acids. This CDR3 is CATSRDLVAGGPQQYF. CDR3 coding DNA: TGTGCCACCAGCAGAGATCTCGTAGCGGGAGGACCTCAGCAGTACTTC.

With regard to this clone: One junction end disagrees with the germline gene, perhaps due to a read error. The chain carries TRBV20-1 and TRBJ1-1, with D perhaps TRBD1 (6 bases). This CDR3 spans 10 amino acids. Germline CDR1 is DFQATT and CDR2 is SNEGSKA (reference sequence). CDR3 nucleotides: TGCAGTGCTAGAGATCCCCAGGGGAGCTTT. Protein sequence: CSARDPQGSF.

The chain combines TRBV30 with TRBJ1-3; 7 bases agree with TRBD1. Trimming took 2 bases from V and 0 from J; bases not matched to a gene: 7. This CDR3 contains 16 residues. Germline CDR1 reads GTSNPN; CDR2 reads SVGIG (reference sequence). The CDR3 nucleotides read TGTGCCTGGAGTCAGGCGGGGACAGTCTCTGGAAACACCATATATTTT. This translates into CAWSQAGTVSGNTIYF.